The rows below give T cell receptor beta chains drawn from one sample of a study of T cell repertoires in cytomegalovirus infection. TCRdb called the reads again in MiXCR, with one record for every CDR3 protein. The sample lists approximately 250,000 distinct CDR3 sequences, less than 9.5% occurring once. The sequencing sample was made of PBMCs. The receptors come from a human donor in good health (CMV status not recorded). Some clones in this sample may be carry-over from other donors' samples. Both conserved end residues are part of each CDR3. The D gene is left open where the match is weak. Clone size, where shown, is once, few, many, or a class for clones that have expanded.

cdr3_aa cdr3_nt v_call d_call clone_size j_call
CASSARLGTHTDTQYF TGTGCCAGCAGCGCACGCCTCGGGACTCACACAGATACGCAGTATTTT TRBV7-8 NA many TRBJ2-3
CASSRGGGGAKNIQYF TGTGCCAGCAGCAGAGGGGGCGGCGGGGCCAAAAACATTCAGTACTTC TRBV7-2 TRBD1 many TRBJ2-4
CASRLGQGLRAFF TGTGCCAGCAGGTTGGGACAGGGCCTTAGAGCTTTCTTT TRBV12-3/TRBV12-4 TRBD1 many TRBJ1-1
CASSLMGRGANEQFF TGTGCCAGCAGCTTAATGGGACGGGGCGCCAATGAGCAGTTCTTC TRBV7-2 NA many TRBJ2-1
CASSQTSGTGELFF TGTGCCAGCAGCCAGACCTCGGGCACCGGGGAGCTGTTTTTT TRBV7-2 NA NA TRBJ2-2
CASSRGLADETQYF TGTGCCAGCAGCAGAGGACTAGCGGATGAGACCCAGTACTTC TRBV7-2 TRBD2 many TRBJ2-5
CASSFSGQSNYGYTF TGCGCCAGCAGCTTTTCGGGACAGTCGAACTATGGCTACACCTTC TRBV5-1 TRBD1 many TRBJ1-2
CASSGGGTHNEQFF TGTGCCAGCTCGGGGGGGGGGACCCACAATGAGCAGTTCTTC TRBV11-1 TRBD2 few TRBJ2-1
CASSPPRGGGEQYF TGTGCCAGCAGCCCGCCAAGGGGGGGGGGAGAGCAGTACTTC TRBV7-2 NA many TRBJ2-7
CASSLGGQGYQPQHF TGTGCCAGCAGTCTAGGGGGACAGGGGTATCAGCCCCAGCATTTT TRBV6-5 TRBD1 NA TRBJ1-5
CASSLPDRDLENEQFF TGTGCCAGCAGCTTACCGGACAGGGACCTAGAGAATGAGCAGTTCTTC TRBV7-9 TRBD1 NA TRBJ2-1
CASSHRTGANGYTF TGTGCCAGCTCACACAGGACAGGCGCGAATGGCTACACCTTC TRBV18 TRBD1 NA TRBJ1-2
CASSQERGRNTLFF TGCGCCAGCAGCCAAGAGCGAGGGCGCAATACGCTGTTTTTT TRBV4-1 NA many TRBJ1-4
CSVWTSGSYEQYF TGCAGCGTATGGACTAGCGGGAGCTACGAGCAGTACTTC TRBV29-1 TRBD2 many TRBJ2-7
CASSNGDSRGTEAFF TGTGCCAGCAGTAACGGGGACAGCAGGGGCACTGAAGCTTTCTTT TRBV6-6 TRBD1 many TRBJ1-1
CASSLRALSSYEQYF TGTGCCAGCAGTTTGAGGGCCCTCAGCTCCTACGAGCAGTACTTC TRBV12-3/TRBV12-4 NA many TRBJ2-7
CASSLSGTSETQYF TGTGCCAGCAGCTTAAGTGGGACTAGCGAGACCCAGTACTTC TRBV7-6 TRBD2 many TRBJ2-5
CASSLDRVAGNTIYF TGTGCCAGCAGCCTGGACAGGGTGGCGGGAAACACCATATATTTT TRBV7-2 TRBD1 many TRBJ1-3
CASSSVAYEQYF TGTGCCAGTAGTTCAGTAGCCTACGAGCAGTACTTC TRBV19 NA NA TRBJ2-7
CSASTLGSDGYTF TGCAGCGCCTCGACACTGGGGTCTGATGGCTACACCTTC TRBV29-1 NA NA TRBJ1-2
CASRQGAANEKLFF TGTGCCAGCAGACAGGGGGCGGCTAATGAAAAACTGTTTTTT TRBV6-8 TRBD1 many TRBJ1-4
CASSSPSGQSPLHF TGTGCCAGCAGCTCTCCCTCCGGCCAGTCACCCCTCCACTTT TRBV7-2 NA many TRBJ1-6
CASSLTGTGGDEQYF TGTGCCAGCAGCTTGACCGGGACAGGGGGAGACGAGCAGTACTTC TRBV7-2 TRBD1 many TRBJ2-7
CASGSELNYGYTF TGTGCCAGCGGGTCGGAACTTAACTATGGCTACACCTTC TRBV28 NA NA TRBJ1-2
CASEGAAEAFF TGTGCCAGCGAGGGGGCCGCTGAAGCTTTCTTT TRBV6-1 TRBD1 NA TRBJ1-1
CSAGRPGAGNQPQHF TGCAGTGCTGGCCGTCCAGGGGCAGGCAATCAGCCCCAGCATTTT TRBV20-1 NA NA TRBJ1-5
CASSFTSGRLQETQYF TGTGCCAGCAGTTTCACTAGCGGGAGGCTCCAAGAGACCCAGTACTTC TRBV28 TRBD2 few TRBJ2-5
CASSLEGTSNQPQHF TGTGCCAGCAGCTTAGAGGGGACTAGCAATCAGCCCCAGCATTTT TRBV7-2 NA NA TRBJ1-5
CASSFGRTGATMNTEAFF TGCGCCAGCAGCTTCGGGAGGACAGGCGCCACCATGAACACTGAAGCTTTCTTT TRBV5-1 TRBD1 many TRBJ1-1
CSARVAGGYYGYTF TGCAGTGCTAGAGTTGCGGGCGGCTACTATGGCTACACCTTC TRBV20-1 NA NA TRBJ1-2
CSVKGGETQYF TGCAGCGTCAAGGGGGGGGAGACCCAGTACTTC TRBV29-1 NA few TRBJ2-5
CASSPDTYSEQYF TGTGCCAGCAGCCCCGACACCTACTCGGAGCAGTACTTC TRBV7-8 NA many TRBJ2-7
CASSPQEQGALNTGELFF TGTGCCAGCAGCCCCCAAGAGCAGGGGGCTCTGAACACCGGGGAGCTGTTTTTT TRBV7-2 TRBD1 many TRBJ2-2
CASTGNTEAFF TGTGCCAGTACAGGGAACACTGAAGCTTTCTTT TRBV28 NA many TRBJ1-1
CASSADWAIYEQYF TGTGCCAGCAGTGCCGATTGGGCGATCTACGAGCAGTACTTC TRBV3-1 NA NA TRBJ2-7
CASSFYQGGSYEQYF TGTGCCAGCAGCTTTTATCAGGGGGGCTCCTACGAGCAGTACTTC TRBV7-9 NA many TRBJ2-7
CARSLICQGTNTEAFF TGTGCCAGAAGCTTAATTTGCCAGGGGACGAACACTGAAGCTTTCTTT TRBV5-3 NA few TRBJ1-1